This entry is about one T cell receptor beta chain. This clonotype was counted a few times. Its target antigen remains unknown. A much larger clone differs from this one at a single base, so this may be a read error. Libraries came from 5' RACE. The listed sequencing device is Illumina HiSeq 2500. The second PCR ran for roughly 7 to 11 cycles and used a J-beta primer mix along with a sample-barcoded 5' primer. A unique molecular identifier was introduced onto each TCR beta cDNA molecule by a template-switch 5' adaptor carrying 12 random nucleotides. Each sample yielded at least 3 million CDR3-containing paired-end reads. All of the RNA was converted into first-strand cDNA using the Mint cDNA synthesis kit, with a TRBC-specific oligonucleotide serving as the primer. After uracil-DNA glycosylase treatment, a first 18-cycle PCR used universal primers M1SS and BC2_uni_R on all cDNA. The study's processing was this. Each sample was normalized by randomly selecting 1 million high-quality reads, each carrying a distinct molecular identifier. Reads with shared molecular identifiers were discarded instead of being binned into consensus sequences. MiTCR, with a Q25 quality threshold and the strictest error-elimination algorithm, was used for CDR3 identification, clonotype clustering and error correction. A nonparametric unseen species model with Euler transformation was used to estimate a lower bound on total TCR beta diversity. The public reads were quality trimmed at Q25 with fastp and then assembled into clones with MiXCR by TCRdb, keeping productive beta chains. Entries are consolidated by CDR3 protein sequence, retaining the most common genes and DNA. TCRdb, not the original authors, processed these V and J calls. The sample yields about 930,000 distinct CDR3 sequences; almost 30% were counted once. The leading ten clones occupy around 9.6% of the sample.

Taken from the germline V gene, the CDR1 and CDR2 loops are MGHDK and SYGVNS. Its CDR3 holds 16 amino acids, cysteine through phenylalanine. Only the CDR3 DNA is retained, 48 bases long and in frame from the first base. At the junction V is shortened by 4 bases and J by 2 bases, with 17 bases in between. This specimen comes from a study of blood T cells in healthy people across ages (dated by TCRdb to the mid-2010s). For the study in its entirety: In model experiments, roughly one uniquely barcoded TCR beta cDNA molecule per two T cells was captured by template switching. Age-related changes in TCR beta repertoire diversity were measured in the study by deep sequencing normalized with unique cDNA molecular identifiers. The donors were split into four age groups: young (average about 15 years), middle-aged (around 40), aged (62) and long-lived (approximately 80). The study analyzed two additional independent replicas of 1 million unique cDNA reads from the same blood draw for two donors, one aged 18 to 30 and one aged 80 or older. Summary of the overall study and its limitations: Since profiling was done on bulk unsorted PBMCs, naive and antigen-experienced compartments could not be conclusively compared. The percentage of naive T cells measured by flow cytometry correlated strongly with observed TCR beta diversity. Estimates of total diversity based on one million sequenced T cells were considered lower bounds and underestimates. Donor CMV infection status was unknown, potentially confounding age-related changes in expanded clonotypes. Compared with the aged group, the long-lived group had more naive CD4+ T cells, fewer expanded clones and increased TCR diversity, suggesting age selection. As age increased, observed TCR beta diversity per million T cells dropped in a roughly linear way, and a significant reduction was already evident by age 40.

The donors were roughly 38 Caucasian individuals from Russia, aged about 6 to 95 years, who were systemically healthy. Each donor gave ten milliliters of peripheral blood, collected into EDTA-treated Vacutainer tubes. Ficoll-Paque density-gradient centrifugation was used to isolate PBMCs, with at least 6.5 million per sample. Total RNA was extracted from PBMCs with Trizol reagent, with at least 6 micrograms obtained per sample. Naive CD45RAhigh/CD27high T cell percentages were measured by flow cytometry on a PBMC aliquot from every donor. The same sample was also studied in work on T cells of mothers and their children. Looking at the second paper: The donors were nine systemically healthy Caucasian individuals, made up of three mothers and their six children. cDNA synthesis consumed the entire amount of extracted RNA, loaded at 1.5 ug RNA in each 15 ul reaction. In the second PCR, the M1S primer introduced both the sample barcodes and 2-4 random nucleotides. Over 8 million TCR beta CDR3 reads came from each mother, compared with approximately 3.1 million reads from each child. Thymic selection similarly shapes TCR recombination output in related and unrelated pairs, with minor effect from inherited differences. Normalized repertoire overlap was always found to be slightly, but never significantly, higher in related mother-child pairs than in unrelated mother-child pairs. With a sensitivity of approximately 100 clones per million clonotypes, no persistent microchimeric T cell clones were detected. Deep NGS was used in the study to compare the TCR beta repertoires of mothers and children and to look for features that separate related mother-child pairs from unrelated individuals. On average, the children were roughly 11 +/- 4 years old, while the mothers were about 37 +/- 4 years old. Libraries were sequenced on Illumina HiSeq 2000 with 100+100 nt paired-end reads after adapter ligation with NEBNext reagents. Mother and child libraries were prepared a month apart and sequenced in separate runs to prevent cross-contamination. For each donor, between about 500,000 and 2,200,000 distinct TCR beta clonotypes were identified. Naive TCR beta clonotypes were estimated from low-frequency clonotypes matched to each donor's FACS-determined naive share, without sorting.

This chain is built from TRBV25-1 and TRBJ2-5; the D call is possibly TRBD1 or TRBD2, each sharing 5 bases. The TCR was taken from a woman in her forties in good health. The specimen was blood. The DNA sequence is TGTGCCAGCAGTGGAAGTAGGGACGGAGTACAAGAGACCCAGTACTTC. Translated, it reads CASSGSRDGVQETQYF.